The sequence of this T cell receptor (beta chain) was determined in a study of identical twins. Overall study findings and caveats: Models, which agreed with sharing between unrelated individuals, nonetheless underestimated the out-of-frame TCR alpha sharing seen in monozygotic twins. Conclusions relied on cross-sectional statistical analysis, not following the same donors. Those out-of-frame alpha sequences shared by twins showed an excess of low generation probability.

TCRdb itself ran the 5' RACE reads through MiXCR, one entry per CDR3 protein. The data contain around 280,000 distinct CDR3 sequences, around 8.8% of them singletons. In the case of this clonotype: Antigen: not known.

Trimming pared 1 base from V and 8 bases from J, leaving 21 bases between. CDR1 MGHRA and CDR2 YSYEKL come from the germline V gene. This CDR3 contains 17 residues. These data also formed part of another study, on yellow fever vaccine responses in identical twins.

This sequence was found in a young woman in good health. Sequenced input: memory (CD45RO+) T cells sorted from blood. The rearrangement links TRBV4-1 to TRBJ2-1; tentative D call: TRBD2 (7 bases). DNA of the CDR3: TGCGCCAGCAGCCAAGCAGACGTCCACCTAGGGGGGGATGAGCAGTTCTTC. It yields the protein CASSQADVHLGGDEQFF.